These T cell receptor beta chains were read from a single sample in a study of CD8 T cells in ankylosing spondylitis. Each CDR3 protein gets one entry after TCRdb re-called the 5' RACE reads with MiXCR. The sample records tens of thousands of distinct CDR3 sequences, roughly 9.6% being singletons. The material sequenced was blood, either unsorted or a sorted T cell fraction (not recorded which). All receptors come from a male donor with ankylosing spondylitis or in good health (not recorded which). Both conserved end residues are part of each CDR3. Each record gives: CDR3 protein, CDR3 DNA, D gene, clone size, J gene, V gene. A D gene is named only where the DNA matches it firmly. Only part of the rows carry a size: once, few, many, or a class if the clone is expanded.

CDR3: CASSPVTGGYNEQFF; DNA: TGTGCCAGCAGCCCAGTCACAGGGGGCTACAATGAGCAGTTCTTC; D: TRBD1; size: few; J: TRBJ2-1; V: TRBV7-2
CDR3: CASIGREGPNQPQHF; DNA: TGTGCCAGTATCGGCAGGGAGGGCCCCAATCAGCCCCAGCATTTT; D: -; size: many; J: TRBJ1-5; V: TRBV19
CDR3: CAISDGQGRYEQYF; DNA: TGTGCCATCAGTGACGGTCAGGGCCGATACGAGCAGTACTTC; D: -; size: many; J: TRBJ2-7; V: TRBV10-3
CDR3: CASSLDVNQPQHF; DNA: TGCGCCAGCAGCTTGGACGTCAATCAGCCCCAGCATTTT; D: -; size: -; J: TRBJ1-5; V: TRBV5-1
CDR3: CASRQGQNTEAFF; DNA: TGTGCCAGCAGACAAGGTCAGAACACTGAAGCTTTCTTT; D: -; size: few; J: TRBJ1-1; V: TRBV7-6
CDR3: CASSQQSGTGKLGTQYF; DNA: TGCGCCAGCAGCCAACAATCCGGGACAGGGAAATTAGGTACGCAGTATTTT; D: TRBD1; size: few; J: TRBJ2-3; V: TRBV5-1
CDR3: CASSPPGRSNQPQHF; DNA: TGTGCCAGCAGTCCGCCGGGACGGAGCAATCAGCCCCAGCATTTT; D: -; size: many; J: TRBJ1-5; V: TRBV6-1
CDR3: CASSLSSTDTQYF; DNA: TGTGCCAGCAGCTTGTCTAGCACAGATACGCAGTATTTT; D: -; size: few; J: TRBJ2-3; V: TRBV7-8
CDR3: CSVEDLRVTSGTDTQYF; DNA: TGCAGCGTTGAAGATCTTCGGGTGACTAGCGGTACAGATACGCAGTATTTT; D: TRBD2; size: few; J: TRBJ2-3; V: TRBV29-1
CDR3: CASSQDVGVSDTQYF; DNA: TGTGCCAGCAGCCAAGATGTAGGGGTCTCAGATACGCAGTATTTT; D: -; size: many; J: TRBJ2-3; V: TRBV4-2
CDR3: CASSLPVGGGYTF; DNA: TGTGCCAGCAGCCTACCCGTAGGAGGAGGCTACACCTTC; D: -; size: -; J: TRBJ1-2; V: TRBV7-9
CDR3: CASSLEQGAVRGYTF; DNA: TGTGCCAGCAGTTTAGAACAGGGGGCAGTTCGGGGCTACACCTTC; D: TRBD1; size: many; J: TRBJ1-2; V: TRBV12-3/TRBV12-4
CDR3: CASSFGTELNTEAFF; DNA: TGTGCCAGCAGTTTTGGGACAGAATTGAACACTGAAGCTTTCTTT; D: TRBD1; size: many; J: TRBJ1-1; V: TRBV28
CDR3: CASSPFGVGMSYEQYF; DNA: TGTGCCAGCTCACCGTTCGGGGTAGGGATGTCCTACGAGCAGTACTTC; D: -; size: -; J: TRBJ2-7; V: TRBV18
CDR3: CASSLRTASSYNEQFF; DNA: TGCGCCAGCAGCTTGAGGACGGCGAGCTCCTACAATGAGCAGTTCTTC; D: -; size: many; J: TRBJ2-1; V: TRBV5-1
CDR3: CASSARQGEIYGYTF; DNA: TGTGCCAGCAGCGCGCGACAAGGAGAGATCTATGGCTACACCTTC; D: -; size: many; J: TRBJ1-2; V: TRBV2
CDR3: CASRETGGSDGGELFF; DNA: TGCGCCAGCAGAGAGACCGGAGGAAGCGATGGCGGGGAGCTGTTTTTT; D: -; size: -; J: TRBJ2-2; V: TRBV5-1
CDR3: CASSKRQGSGNTIYF; DNA: TGTGCCAGCAGCAAGAGACAGGGTTCTGGAAACACCATATATTTT; D: TRBD1; size: many; J: TRBJ1-3; V: TRBV14
CDR3: CASSFGDATNEKLFF; DNA: TGTGCCAGCAGTTTCGGGGATGCAACTAATGAAAAACTGTTTTTT; D: -; size: -; J: TRBJ1-4; V: TRBV7-9
CDR3: CSARDPSGGPNEQFF; DNA: TGCAGTGCTAGAGACCCGAGCGGGGGGCCCAATGAGCAGTTCTTC; D: TRBD2; size: many; J: TRBJ2-1; V: TRBV20-1
CDR3: CASSLAGGLLNTEAFF; DNA: TGTGCCAGCAGTTTAGCGGGGGGGTTATTGAACACTGAAGCTTTCTTT; D: -; size: -; J: TRBJ1-1; V: TRBV27
CDR3: CASSEYRASDNEQFF; DNA: TGTGCCAGCAGTGAATATAGGGCGTCGGACAATGAGCAGTTCTTC; D: -; size: many; J: TRBJ2-1; V: TRBV2
CDR3: CASSLGVSNYGYTF; DNA: TGCGCCAGCAGCCTGGGGGTTAGCAACTATGGCTACACCTTC; D: -; size: many; J: TRBJ1-2; V: TRBV5-1
CDR3: CASSFWTARSSYNEQFF; DNA: TGTGCCAGCAGCTTTTGGACCGCGAGGAGCTCCTACAATGAGCAGTTCTTC; D: -; size: medium-sized; J: TRBJ2-1; V: TRBV7-2
CDR3: CASSVRSSGGGWKETQYF; DNA: TGTGCCAGCAGCGTGAGGTCTAGCGGGGGGGGTTGGAAAGAGACCCAGTACTTC; D: TRBD2; size: many; J: TRBJ2-5; V: TRBV9
CDR3: CSALLKGDSNQPQHF; DNA: TGCAGTGCTCTCTTGAAAGGGGATAGCAATCAGCCCCAGCATTTT; D: -; size: many; J: TRBJ1-5; V: TRBV20-1
CDR3: CASSLVPGQGISYEQYF; DNA: TGCGCCAGCAGCCTAGTACCGGGACAGGGTATCTCCTACGAGCAGTACTTC; D: TRBD1; size: many; J: TRBJ2-7; V: TRBV5-1
CDR3: CASSPRLDNTQYF; DNA: TGTGCCAGCAGCCCAAGGTTGGATAATACGCAGTATTTT; D: -; size: many; J: TRBJ2-3; V: TRBV2